This T cell receptor (beta chain) was recorded in a study of blood T cell repertoires in COVID-19. Overall study: In each case, the material was cDNA or gDNA derived from T cells, B-cell-depleted T cells, or PBMCs.

The V segment lost 5 bases and the J segment 4 bases; nucleotides outside the gene matches: 12. Per the germline V gene, CDR1 is SGHAT and CDR2 is FQNNGV. This CDR3 spans 17 amino acids. This clone was seen just once. Method: immunoSEQ multiplex PCR; TCRdb's copy keeps in-frame clones and lacks some. Counted here are about 170,000 clones, around nine tenths occurring once; the ten biggest clones make up 3% to 4.5%. The receptor's source is a man in his late teens or twenties with active or convalescent COVID-19. The sequenced material came from peripheral blood. This sequence joins TRBV11-2 and TRBJ2-2; the match to TRBD1 covers 8 bases. CDR3 nucleotide sequence: TGTGCCAGCAGCCCCCCCTATGACAGGGGTGGCACCGGGGAGCTGTTTTTT. Translating it yields CASSPPYDRGGTGELFF. Filled out from reference TRBV11-2 and TRBJ2-2, the complete variable domain reads EAGVAQSPRYKIIEKRQSVAFWCNPISGHATLYWYQQILGQGPKLLIQFQNNGVVDDSQLPKDRFSAERLKGVDSTLKIQPAKLEDSAVYLCASSPPYDRGGTGELFFGEGSRLTVL.